This T cell receptor (beta chain) was sequenced in a study of T cell responses to AZD1222 COVID-19 vaccine. Overall study results and limits: Repertoires were collected only later (after the peak T cell response had occurred). The study found vaccine-associated CD4 TCRs spanning spike, dominant at 160-218 and 743-854.

Details on this clone: The target antigen is unknown.

Assay used: immunoSEQ multiplex PCR; TCRdb lists only in-frame clones, some missing. The table shows about 150,000 clones, with 90% occurring only once. Germline V CDR1 and CDR2: SGDLS, YYNGEE. The CDR3 has 15 residues. V shed 5 bases, J shed 4 bases, and the junction held 7 bases outside the gene matches. The sequence derives from an adult in good health. The chain is built from TRBV9 and TRBJ2-2; TRBD1 agrees at 8 bases. The sequenced sample was peripheral blood, obtained on day 0 of AZD1222 vaccination. The CDR3 sequence: CASRSGTGATGELFF. The CDR3 DNA follows: TGTGCCAGCAGATCCGGGACAGGAGCCACCGGGGAGCTGTTTTTT.